This TCR beta chain was obtained from a study of cytomegalovirus exposure and HLA in healthy donors. A note on this clone: Its antigen remains unknown.

Sampled while nominally healthy, donors likely had unrecorded immune exposures. The PCR was carried out with 60 Vbeta primers and 13 Jbeta primers. The method was immunoSEQ multiplex PCR; TCRdb's version includes in-frame clones alone and lacks a portion of them. The sample carries about 150,000 clones, over 60% recorded once. Regarding the study as a whole: Prior analysis indicated that the majority of TCR beta V segments exhibited productivity approximately 90% or approximately 30% of the time.

V shed 5 bases and J 5 bases; nucleotides not matched to a gene: 9. The CDR3 extends over 15 amino acids. Germline V gives CDR1 ENHRY, CDR2 SYGVKD. The sequence was obtained from a middle-aged man in good health and CMV-seronegative. Material for sequencing was PBMCs. The rearrangement joins TRBV10-3 to TRBJ2-1; TRBD2 agrees at 7 bases. As DNA, the CDR3 is TGTGCCATCAGTACCAGCGGGGTAGACCACAATGAGCAGTTCTTC. It encodes CAISTSGVDHNEQFF.